This T cell receptor beta chain was found in a study of blood T cells in healthy people across ages. Study conclusions and caveats: As age increased, TCR beta diversity per million T cells fell in a roughly linear fashion. Aged donors had fewer naive CD4+ cells and lower diversity than long-lived donors.

Comments on this clonotype: Its target is unknown. Germline and junction disagree at one end, which may indicate a read error.

Total RNA extracted from each sample amounted to at least 5 micrograms. For the second PCR, which ran for about 7 to 11 cycles, a sample-barcoded 5' primer and a J-beta primer mix were used. Sequencing recovered at least 3 million CDR3-containing paired-end reads from each sample. TCRdb re-derived calls from the 5' RACE reads in MiXCR, one entry per CDR3 protein. The sample has around 800,000 distinct CDR3 sequences; about 59% are singletons. The CDR3 contains 14 residues. Germline CDR1 MDHEN, CDR2 SYDVKM. The chain carries TRBV28 and TRBJ1-4, with D maybe TRBD1 (5 bases). The sequenced sample was blood. This clonotype was obtained from a man aged 25 to 45 in good health. The chain's CDR3 is CASSSVSGNVKLFF. The CDR3, as DNA: TGTGCCAGCAGTTCGGTCTCAGGGAATGTAAAACTGTTTTTT.